This T cell receptor (beta chain) stems from a study of human T cells and chemical hapten exposure. Germline-derived CDR1 and CDR2 are KGHDR and SFDVKD. V was pared by 4 bases and J by 3 bases, with 10 bases between. The CDR3 consists of 14 residues. TCRdb re-derived calls from the RACE reads in MiXCR, one entry per CDR3 protein. The sample records around 120,000 distinct CDR3 sequences, around 10% being singletons. This clonotype appeared a few times. Time point in this sample: patch test 1, 2 weeks after DPC sensitization. Treatment in this sample: therapeutic diphenylcyclopropenone sensitization with weekly scalp DPC.

The source material was whole blood, sampled in connection with sensitization to the hapten diphenylcyclopropenone (DPC). This TCR was recovered from a woman aged 40 to 49 with alopecia areata. Some clones in this sample may be carry-over from other donors' samples. The chain links TRBV24-1 to TRBJ2-3; possibly TRBD1 for D (5 bases). CDR3 in amino acids: CATSDPGSTDTQYF. The DNA for the CDR3 is TGTGCCACCAGTGACCCAGGGTCGACAGATACGCAGTATTTT.